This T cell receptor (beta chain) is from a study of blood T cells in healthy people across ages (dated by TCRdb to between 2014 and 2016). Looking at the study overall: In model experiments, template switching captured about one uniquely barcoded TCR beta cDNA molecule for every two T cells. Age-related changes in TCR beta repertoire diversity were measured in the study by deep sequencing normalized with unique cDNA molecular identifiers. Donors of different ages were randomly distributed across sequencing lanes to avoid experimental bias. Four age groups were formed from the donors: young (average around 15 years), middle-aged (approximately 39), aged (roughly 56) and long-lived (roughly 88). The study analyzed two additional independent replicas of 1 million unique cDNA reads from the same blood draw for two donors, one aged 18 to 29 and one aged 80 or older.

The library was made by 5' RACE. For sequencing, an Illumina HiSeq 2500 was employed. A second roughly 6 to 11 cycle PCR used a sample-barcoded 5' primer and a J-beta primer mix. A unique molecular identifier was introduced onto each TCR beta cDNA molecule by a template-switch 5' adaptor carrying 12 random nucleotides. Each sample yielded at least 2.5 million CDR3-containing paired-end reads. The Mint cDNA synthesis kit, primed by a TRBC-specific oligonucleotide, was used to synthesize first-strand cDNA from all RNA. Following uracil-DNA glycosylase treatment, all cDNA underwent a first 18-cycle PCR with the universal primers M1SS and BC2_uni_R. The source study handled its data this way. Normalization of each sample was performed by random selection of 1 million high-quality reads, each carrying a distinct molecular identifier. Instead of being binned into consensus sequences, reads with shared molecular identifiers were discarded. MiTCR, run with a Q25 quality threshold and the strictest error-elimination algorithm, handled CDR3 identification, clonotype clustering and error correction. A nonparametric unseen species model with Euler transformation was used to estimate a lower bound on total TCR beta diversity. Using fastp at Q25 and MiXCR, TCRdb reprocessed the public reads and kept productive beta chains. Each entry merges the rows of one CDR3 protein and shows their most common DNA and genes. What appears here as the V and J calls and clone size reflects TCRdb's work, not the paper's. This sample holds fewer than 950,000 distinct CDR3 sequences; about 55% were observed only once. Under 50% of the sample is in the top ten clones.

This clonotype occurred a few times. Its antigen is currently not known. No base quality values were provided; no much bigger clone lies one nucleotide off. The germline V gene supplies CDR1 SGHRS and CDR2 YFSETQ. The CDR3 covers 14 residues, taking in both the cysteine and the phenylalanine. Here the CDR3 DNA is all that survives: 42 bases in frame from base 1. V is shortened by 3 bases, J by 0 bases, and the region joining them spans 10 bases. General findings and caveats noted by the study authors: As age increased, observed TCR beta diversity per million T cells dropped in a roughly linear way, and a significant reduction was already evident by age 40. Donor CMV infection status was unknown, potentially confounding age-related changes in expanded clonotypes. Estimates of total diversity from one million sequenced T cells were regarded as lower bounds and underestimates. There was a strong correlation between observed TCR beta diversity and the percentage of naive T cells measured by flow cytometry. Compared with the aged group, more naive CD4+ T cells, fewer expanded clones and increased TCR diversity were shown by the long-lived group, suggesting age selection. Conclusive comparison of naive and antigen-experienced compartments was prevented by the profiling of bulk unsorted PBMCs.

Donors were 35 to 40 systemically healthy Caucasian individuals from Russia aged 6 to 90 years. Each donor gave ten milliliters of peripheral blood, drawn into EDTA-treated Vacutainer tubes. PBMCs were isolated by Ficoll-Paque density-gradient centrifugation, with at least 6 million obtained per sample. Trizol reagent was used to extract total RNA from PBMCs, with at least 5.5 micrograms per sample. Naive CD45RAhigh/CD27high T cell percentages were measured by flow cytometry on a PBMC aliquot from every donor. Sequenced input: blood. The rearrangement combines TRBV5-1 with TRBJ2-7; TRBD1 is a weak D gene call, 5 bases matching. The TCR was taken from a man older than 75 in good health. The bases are TGCGCCAGCAGCTGGGGCCGGACCTCCTACGAGCAGTACTTC. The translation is CASSWGRTSYEQYF. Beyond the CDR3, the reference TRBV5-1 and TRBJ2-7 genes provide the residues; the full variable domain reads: KAGVTQTPRYLIKTRGQQVTLSCSPISGHRSVSWYQQTPGQGLQFLFEYFSETQRNKGNFPGRFSGRQFSNSRSEMNVSTLELGDSALYLCASSWGRTSYEQYFGPGTRLTVT.